This paragraph reports one T cell receptor beta chain. The sample comes from a study of T cells after somatic rescue of genetic block. CDR1 is SGHDT and CDR2 is YYEEEE in the germline V gene. The V and J ends lost 4 bases and 7 bases respectively, with 14 bases between them. The CDR3 contains 13 residues. Profiling relied on immunoSEQ multiplex PCR, and the TCRdb table lists in-frame clones only, not all of them. Of roughly 58,000 clones in the sample, 95% to 96% were seen once. The chain combines TRBV5-6 with TRBJ1-1; D remains ambiguous. The sequenced sample was peripheral blood mononuclear cells (PBMCs). The sequence was collected from a child less than two years old. The CDR3 spells CASSLMAGNEAFF. DNA for the CDR3: TGTGCCAGCAGCCTGATGGCGGGAAATGAAGCTTTCTTT.